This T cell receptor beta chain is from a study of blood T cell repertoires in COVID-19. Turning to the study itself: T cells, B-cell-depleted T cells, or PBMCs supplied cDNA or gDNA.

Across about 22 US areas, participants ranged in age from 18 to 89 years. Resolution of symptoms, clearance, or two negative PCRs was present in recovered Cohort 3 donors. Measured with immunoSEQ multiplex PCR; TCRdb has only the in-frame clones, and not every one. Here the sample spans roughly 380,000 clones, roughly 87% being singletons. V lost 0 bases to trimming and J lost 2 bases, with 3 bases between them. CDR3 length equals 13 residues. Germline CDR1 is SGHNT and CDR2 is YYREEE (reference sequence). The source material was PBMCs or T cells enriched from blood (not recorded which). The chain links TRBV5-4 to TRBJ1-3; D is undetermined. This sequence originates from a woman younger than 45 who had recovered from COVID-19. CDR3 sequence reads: CASSLDTGNTIYF. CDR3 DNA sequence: TGTGCCAGCAGCTTGGACACTGGAAACACCATATATTTT.